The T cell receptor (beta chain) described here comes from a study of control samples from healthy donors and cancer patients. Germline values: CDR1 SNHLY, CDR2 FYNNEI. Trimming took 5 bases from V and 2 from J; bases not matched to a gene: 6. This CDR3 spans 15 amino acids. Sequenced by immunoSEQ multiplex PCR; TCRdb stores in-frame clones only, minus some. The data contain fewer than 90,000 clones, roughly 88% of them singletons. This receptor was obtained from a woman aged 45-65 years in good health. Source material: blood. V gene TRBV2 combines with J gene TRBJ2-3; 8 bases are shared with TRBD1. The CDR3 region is CASSLRGRNTDTQYF. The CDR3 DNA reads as TGTGCCAGCAGTCTCAGGGGGCGCAACACAGATACGCAGTATTTT.